These 9 T cell receptor beta chains were sequenced from one sample in a study of esophageal squamous cell carcinoma under preoperative chemotherapy. The time point denotes: after preoperative PTX-NDP chemotherapy. TCRdb re-derived calls from the PCR reads in MiXCR, one entry per CDR3 protein. Among approximately 11,000 distinct CDR3 sequences listed, about 63% were seen once. The sample here was taken from a patient given preoperative chemotherapy. The receptors stem from a human donor with esophageal squamous cell carcinoma. The donor label of this sample is uncertain.

In this sample, this clonotype turned up once. This sequence joins TRBV6-1 and TRBJ2-1; tentative D call: TRBD1 (6 bases). V gave up 7 bases and J gave up 1 base, with 11 bases separating them. This CDR3 has 14 residues. The germline CDR1 and CDR2 sequences are MNHNS and SASEGT. CDR3 loop: CASNRGQSYNEQFF. The CDR3 coding sequence is TGTGCCAGCAATCGCGGACAGTCCTACAATGAGCAGTTCTTC.

V usage is TRBV12-3 or TRBV12-4 and J usage is TRBJ2-5; 8 nucleotides match TRBD2. The CDR3 extends over 14 amino acids. The CDR3 spells CAGSGGGDQETQYF. The CDR3 coding sequence is TGTGCGGGGAGCGGGGGCGGAGACCAAGAGACCCAGTACTTC.

V usage is TRBV6-1 and J usage is TRBJ2-1, with D possibly TRBD1 on 6 matching bases. The J call may be incorrect, as the DNA end agrees better with TRBJ2-7. CDR1 and CDR2 from the germline V gene are MNHNS and SASEGT. CDR3 length: 15 residues. The CDR3 loop is CASSRDTLITYEQYF. The CDR3 nucleotides read TGTGCCAGCAGCCGGGACACCTTGATTACCTACGAGCAGTACTTC.

This clonotype was detected only once. The chain is built from TRBV6-1 and TRBJ2-2; 11 bases match TRBD2. CDR3 length: 15 residues. Germline loops: CDR1 MNHNS, CDR2 SASEGT. V shed 7 bases and J 11 bases; nucleotides not matched to a gene: 12. Here the CDR3 reads CASTSLAGGNNELFF. CDR3 in DNA: TGTGCCAGCACAAGCCTAGCGGGAGGCAACAATGAGCTGTTTTTT.

Turning to this clonotype: Mismatch with germline at one junction end may stem from a read error. The chain is built from TRBV5-1 and TRBJ2-5; perhaps D is TRBD1 or TRBD2 (5 bases each). CDR1 SGHRS and CDR2 YFSETQ come from the germline V gene. CDR3 length equals 16 residues. CDR3 DNA sequence: TGCGCCAGCAGCTTGTTGACAGATTCTAGCACAGAGACGCAGTACTTC. Residues: CASSLLTDSSTETQYF. Combining the CDR3 with reference TRBV5-1 and TRBJ2-5 gives the whole variable domain KAGVTQTPRYLIKTRGQQVTLSCSPISGHRSVSWYQQTPGQGLQFLFEYFSETQRNKGNFPGRFSGRQFSNSRSEMNVSTLELGDSALYLCASSLLTDSSTETQYFGPGTRLLVL.

This rearrangement joins TRBV7-2 to TRBJ2-3; D may correspond to TRBD1 or TRBD2 (5 bases each). The J call may be mistaken, given a closer DNA end match to TRBJ2-7. This CDR3 is 16 amino acids long. Per the germline V gene, CDR1 is SGHTA and CDR2 is FQGNSA. The DNA of the CDR3 is TGTGCCAGCAGGGGACGACGGGGCCGGGGCACAGATACGCAGTACTTC. Encoded protein: CASRGRRGRGTDTQYF.

V is TRBV6-1 and J is TRBJ2-7, with D tentatively TRBD2 (6 bases). V gave up 3 bases and J gave up 0 bases, with 12 bases separating them. The germline V gene has CDR1 MNHNS and CDR2 SASEGT. This CDR3 has 15 residues. The chain's CDR3 is CASSDWRGGSYEQYF. The CDR3 nucleotides are TGTGCCAGCAGTGATTGGCGGGGAGGCTCCTACGAGCAGTACTTC.

Points on this clonotype: A junction boundary mismatches the germline segment, possibly from a read error. The chain uses TRBV6-1 and TRBJ2-6; 12 bases match TRBD1. The length of the CDR3 is 18 residues. Looked up from germline, CDR1 is MNHNS and CDR2 is SASEGT. Here the CDR3 DNA reads TGTGCCAGCAGTGAATGGGACAGGGGGCAGGGGGGGGCCAACGTCCTGAACTTC. The encoded protein is CASSEWDRGQGGANVLNF.

The chain uses TRBV6-1 and TRBJ2-3, with 12 bases fitting TRBD2. Losses at the gene ends were 4 bases for V and 5 bases for J; bases not matched to a gene: 7. The CDR3 is made up of 16 amino acids. The V gene's germline CDR1 is MNHNS and CDR2 SASEGT. CDR3 bases: TGTGCCAGCAGTGGGACTAGCGGGAAAAAGGGAGATACGCAGTATTTT. Its translation is CASSGTSGKKGDTQYF.